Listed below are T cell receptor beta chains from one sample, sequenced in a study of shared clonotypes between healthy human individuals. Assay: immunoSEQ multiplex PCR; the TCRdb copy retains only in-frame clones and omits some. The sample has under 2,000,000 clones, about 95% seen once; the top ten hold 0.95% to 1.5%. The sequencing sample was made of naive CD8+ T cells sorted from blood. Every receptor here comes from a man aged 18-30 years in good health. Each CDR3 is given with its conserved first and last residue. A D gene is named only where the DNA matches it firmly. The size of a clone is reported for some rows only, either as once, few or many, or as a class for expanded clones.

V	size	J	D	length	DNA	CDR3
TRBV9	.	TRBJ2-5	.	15	TGTGCCAGCAGCGTAAGTGGGGGTGTCGGAGAGACCCAGTACTTC	CASSVSGGVGETQYF
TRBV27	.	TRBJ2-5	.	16	TGTGCCAGCAGTCCCTTAGCGGCACATACTCAAGAGACCCAGTACTTC	CASSPLAAHTQETQYF
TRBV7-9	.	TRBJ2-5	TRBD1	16	TGTGCCAGCAGCCCCAACACAGGGGGAAAGGCAGAGACCCAGTACTTC	CASSPNTGGKAETQYF
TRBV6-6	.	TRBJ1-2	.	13	TGTGCCAGCAGTTACTCGAATGGGTATGGCTACACCTTC	CASSYSNGYGYTF
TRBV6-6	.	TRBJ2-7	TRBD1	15	TGTGCCAGCAGTTACTGGGGGACAGGGGGCGAGGAGCAGTACTTC	CASSYWGTGGEEQYF
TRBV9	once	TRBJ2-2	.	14	TGTGCCAGCAGAGGAGCGCCCGGCACCGGGGAGCTGTTTTTT	CASRGAPGTGELFF
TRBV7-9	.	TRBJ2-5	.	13	TGTGCCAGCAGCCCCCCGACAGAAGAGACCCAGTACTTC	CASSPPTEETQYF
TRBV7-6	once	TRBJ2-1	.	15	TGTGCCAGCAGCTACCTTCAGAGCTCCTACAATGAGCAGTTCTTC	CASSYLQSSYNEQFF
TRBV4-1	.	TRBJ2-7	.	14	TGCGCCAGCAGCCAAGTTACCCGGGATTACGAGCAGTACTTC	CASSQVTRDYEQYF
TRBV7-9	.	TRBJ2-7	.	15	TGTGCCAGCAGCTTAGAAGCGACACTCTCCTACGAGCAGTACTTC	CASSLEATLSYEQYF
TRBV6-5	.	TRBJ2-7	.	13	TGTGCCAGCCGCCCACGGAGGGTCCACGAGCAGTACTTC	CASRPRRVHEQYF
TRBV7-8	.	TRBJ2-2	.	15	TGTGCCAGCAGCTTATATTCGTCAGGGGTTCAGGAGCTGTTTTTT	CASSLYSSGVQELFF
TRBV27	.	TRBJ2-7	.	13	TGTGCCAGCAGTTTACGGGGGGCTGGCGAGCAGTACTTC	CASSLRGAGEQYF
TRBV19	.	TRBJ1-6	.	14	TGTGCCAGTAGTACGAGAAGGGGCGATTCACCCCTCCACTTT	CASSTRRGDSPLHF
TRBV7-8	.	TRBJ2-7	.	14	TGTGCCAGCGCGATGCAGGGTATTACCTACGAGCAGTACTTC	CASAMQGITYEQYF
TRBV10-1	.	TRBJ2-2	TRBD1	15	TGCGCCAGCAGCGAGACAGGGGTAGGGACCGGGGAGCTGTTTTTT	CASSETGVGTGELFF
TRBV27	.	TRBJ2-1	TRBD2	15	TGTGCCAGCAGCTCCGGGACTAGCACTGGGAATGAGCAGTTCTTC	CASSSGTSTGNEQFF
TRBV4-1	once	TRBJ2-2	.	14	TGCGCCAGCAGCCAAGGACAGTACACCGGGGAGCTGTTTTTT	CASSQGQYTGELFF
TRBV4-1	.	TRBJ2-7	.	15	TGCGCCAGCAGCCAAGAGACACAGGACCCATACGAGCAGTACTTC	CASSQETQDPYEQYF
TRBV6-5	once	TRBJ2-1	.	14	TGTGCCAGCAGCCGGGCCTCCAACAACCATGAGCAGTTCTTC	CASSRASNNHEQFF
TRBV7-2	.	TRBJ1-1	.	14	TGTGCCAGCACATCGCCCGGCGCCGACCGTCCCGATTTCTTT	CASTSPGADRPDFF
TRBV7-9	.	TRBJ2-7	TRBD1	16	TGTGCCAGCAGCATCGACAGGACAGGGGGTTTCTACGAGCAGTACTTC	CASSIDRTGGFYEQYF
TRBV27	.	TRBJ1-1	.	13	TGTGCCAGCAGTTTATCCATGAACACTGAAGCTTTCTTT	CASSLSMNTEAFF
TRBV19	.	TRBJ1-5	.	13	TGTGCCAGTAGTTTCGGGAGTTCTCAGACCCAGCATTTT	CASSFGSSQTQHF
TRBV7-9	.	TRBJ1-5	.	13	TGTGCCAGCAGCTTAGAGGCGGGCCAGCCCCAGCATTTT	CASSLEAGQPQHF
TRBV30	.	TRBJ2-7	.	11	TGTGCCTGGAGTTTATCCTACGAGCAGTACTTC	CAWSLSYEQYF
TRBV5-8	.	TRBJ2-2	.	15	TGTGCCAGCAGCTTGGCAGGGACGAACACCGGGGAGCTGTTTTTT	CASSLAGTNTGELFF
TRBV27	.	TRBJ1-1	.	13	TGTGCCAGCAGTGTGTGGAAGAACACTGAAGCTTTCTTT	CASSVWKNTEAFF
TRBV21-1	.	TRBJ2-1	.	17	TGTGCCAGCAGCAAAGCGGTCCTAGCGGGTAATCACAATGAGCAGTTCTTC	CASSKAVLAGNHNEQFF
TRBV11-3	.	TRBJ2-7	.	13	TGTGCCAGCAGCTTACAGGAAGACTACGAGCAGTACTTC	CASSLQEDYEQYF
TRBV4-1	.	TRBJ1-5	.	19	TGCGCCAGCAGCCAAGAGGGGGGGTTCCACCCCTCGGGCAATCAGCCCCAGCATTTT	CASSQEGGFHPSGNQPQHF
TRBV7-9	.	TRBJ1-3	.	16	TGTGCCAGCAGCTCTACCCGTGACAACTCTGGAAACACCATATATTTT	CASSSTRDNSGNTIYF
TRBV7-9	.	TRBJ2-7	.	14	TGTGCCAGCAGCCCACGGACAGACCTTAGGGAGCAGTACTTC	CASSPRTDLREQYF
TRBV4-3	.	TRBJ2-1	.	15	TGCGCCAGCAGCCAAGTCGGACACTCGGGGAATGAGCAGTTCTTC	CASSQVGHSGNEQFF
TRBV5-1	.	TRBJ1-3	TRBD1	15	TGCGCCAGCAGCCCCGGGACAGTCTCTGGAAACACCATATATTTT	CASSPGTVSGNTIYF
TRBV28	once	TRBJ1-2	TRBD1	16	TGTGCCAGCAGTTTATTCTCGCCTGGGACAGGGGATGGCTACACCTTC	CASSLFSPGTGDGYTF
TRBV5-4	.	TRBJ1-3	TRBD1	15	TGTGCCAGCAGCACCGGGACAGGGGGCGGAAACACCATATATTTT	CASSTGTGGGNTIYF
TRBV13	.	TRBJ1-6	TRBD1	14	TGTGCCAGCAGCCCGGGGACAGGAGGTTCACCCCTCCACTTT	CASSPGTGGSPLHF
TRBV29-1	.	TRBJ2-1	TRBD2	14	TGCAGCGTTCCATTAGCGGGGGATGGCGATGAGCAGTTCTTC	CSVPLAGDGDEQFF
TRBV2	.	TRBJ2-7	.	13	TGTGCCGGGTCCTTCGGGGGTGGCTACGAGCAGTACTTC	CAGSFGGGYEQYF
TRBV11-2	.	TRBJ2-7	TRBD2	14	TGTGCCAGCAGCTTTGGGACTAGCGGTTACGAGCAGTACTTC	CASSFGTSGYEQYF
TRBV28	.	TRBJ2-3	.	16	TGTGCCAGCAGTTTAATCGGGTCGGACAGCCCCGATACGCAGTATTTT	CASSLIGSDSPDTQYF
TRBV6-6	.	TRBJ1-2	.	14	TGTGCCAGCAGTTACGAGGGGTCCTTCTATGGCTACACCTTC	CASSYEGSFYGYTF
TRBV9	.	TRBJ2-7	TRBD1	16	TGTGCCAGCAGCGTAGCTGGGACAGAGCCAAACTACGAGCAGTACTTC	CASSVAGTEPNYEQYF
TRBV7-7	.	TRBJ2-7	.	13	TGTGCTAGCAGCTTAGACAGCCAAGACGAGCAGTACTTC	CASSLDSQDEQYF
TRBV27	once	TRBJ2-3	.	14	TGTGCCAGCAGTTTATCGGGGCCCCCCGATACGCAGTATTTT	CASSLSGPPDTQYF
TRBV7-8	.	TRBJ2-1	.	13	TGTGCCAGCAGCTTAGCCTTTTACAATGAGCAGTTCTTC	CASSLAFYNEQFF
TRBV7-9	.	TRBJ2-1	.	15	TGTGCCAGCACGCCGGGGCAGGGGTCCTACAATGAGCAGTTCTTC	CASTPGQGSYNEQFF
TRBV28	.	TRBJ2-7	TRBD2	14	TGTGCCAGCAGACCTCTAGCGGAGGCCTACGAGCAGTACTTC	CASRPLAEAYEQYF
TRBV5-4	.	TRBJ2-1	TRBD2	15	TGTGCCAGCAGCCCGAGCGGGGGGGTATACAATGAGCAGTTCTTC	CASSPSGGVYNEQFF
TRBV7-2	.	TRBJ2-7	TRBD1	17	TGTGCCAGCAGCCTCTTATCAGTTGGACAGGGTCCCTACGAGCAGTACTTC	CASSLLSVGQGPYEQYF
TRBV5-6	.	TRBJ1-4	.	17	TGTGCCAGCAGCTTGAGCTTGACAGGCGAACTAAATGAAAAACTGTTTTTT	CASSLSLTGELNEKLFF
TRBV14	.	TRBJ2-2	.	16	TGTGCCAGCAGCCAAGAGATGCAGGGAGGTACCGGGGAGCTGTTTTTT	CASSQEMQGGTGELFF
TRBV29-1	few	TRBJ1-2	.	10	TGCAGCGTTTCAGGTTATGGCTACACCTTC	CSVSGYGYTF